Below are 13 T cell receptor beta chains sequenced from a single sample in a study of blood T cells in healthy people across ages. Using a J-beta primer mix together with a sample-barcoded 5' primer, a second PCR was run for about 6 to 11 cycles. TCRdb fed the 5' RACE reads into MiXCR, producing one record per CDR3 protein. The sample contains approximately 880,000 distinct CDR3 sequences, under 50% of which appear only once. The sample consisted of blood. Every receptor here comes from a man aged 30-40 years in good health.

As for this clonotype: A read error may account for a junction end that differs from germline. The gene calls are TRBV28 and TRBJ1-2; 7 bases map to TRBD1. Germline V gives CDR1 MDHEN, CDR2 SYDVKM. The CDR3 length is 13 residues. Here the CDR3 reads CASSRDSSYGCTF. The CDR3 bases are TGTGCCAGCAGTCGGGACAGTAGCTATGGCTGCACCTTC.

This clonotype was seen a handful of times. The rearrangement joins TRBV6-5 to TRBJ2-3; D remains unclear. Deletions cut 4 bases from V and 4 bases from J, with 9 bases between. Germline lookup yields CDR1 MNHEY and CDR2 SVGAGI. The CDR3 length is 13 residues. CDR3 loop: CASSSKTADTQYF. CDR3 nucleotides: TGTGCCAGCAGTTCCAAGACCGCAGATACGCAGTATTTT.

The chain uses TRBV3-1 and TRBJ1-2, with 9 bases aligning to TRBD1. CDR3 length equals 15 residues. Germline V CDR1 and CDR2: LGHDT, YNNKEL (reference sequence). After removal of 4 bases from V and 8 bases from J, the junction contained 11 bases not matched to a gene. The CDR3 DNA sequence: TGTGCCAGCAGCCTGCCGGGACAGGGCGTCGGCGGCTACACCTTC. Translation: CASSLPGQGVGGYTF.

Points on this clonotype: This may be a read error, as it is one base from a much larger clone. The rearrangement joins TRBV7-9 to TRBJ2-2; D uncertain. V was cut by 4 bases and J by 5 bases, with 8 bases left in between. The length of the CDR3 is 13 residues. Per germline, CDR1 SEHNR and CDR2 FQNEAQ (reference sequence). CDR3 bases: TGTGCCAGCAGCTGGGATCTGACCGGGGAGCTGTTTTTT. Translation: CASSWDLTGELFF.

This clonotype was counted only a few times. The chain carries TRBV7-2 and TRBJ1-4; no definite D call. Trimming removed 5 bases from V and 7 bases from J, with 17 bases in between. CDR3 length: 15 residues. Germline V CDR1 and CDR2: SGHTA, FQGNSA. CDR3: CASSRATAGGEKLFF. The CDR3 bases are TGTGCCAGCAGCCGAGCCACGGCAGGAGGTGAAAAACTGTTTTTT.

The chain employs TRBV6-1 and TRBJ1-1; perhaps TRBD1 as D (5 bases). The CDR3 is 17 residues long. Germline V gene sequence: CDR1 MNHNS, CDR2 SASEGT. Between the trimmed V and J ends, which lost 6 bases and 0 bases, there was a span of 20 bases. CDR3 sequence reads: CASRPSGTYRMNTEAFF. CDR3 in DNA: TGTGCCAGCAGACCCTCCGGGACGTACCGAATGAACACTGAAGCTTTCTTT.

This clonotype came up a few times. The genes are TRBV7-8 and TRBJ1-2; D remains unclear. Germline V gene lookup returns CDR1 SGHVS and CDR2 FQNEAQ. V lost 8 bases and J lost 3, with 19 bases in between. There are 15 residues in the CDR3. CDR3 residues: CASGPPGSRHYGYTF. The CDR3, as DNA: TGTGCCAGCGGGCCCCCGGGGTCCAGGCACTATGGCTACACCTTC.

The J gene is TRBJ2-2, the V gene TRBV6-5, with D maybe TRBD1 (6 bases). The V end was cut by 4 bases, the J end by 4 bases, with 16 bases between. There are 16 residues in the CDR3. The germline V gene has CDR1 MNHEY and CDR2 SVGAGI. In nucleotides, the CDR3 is TGTGCCAGCAGTTCCCCTGGACAGCAAAGCACCGGGGAGCTGTTTTTT. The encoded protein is CASSSPGQQSTGELFF.

The CDR3 loop is CSARDRDGPRIDTQYF. Written as DNA, the CDR3 is TGCAGTGCTAGAGATCGGGACGGACCTCGTATCGATACGCAGTATTTT. J is TRBJ2-3 and V is TRBV20-1, with D tentatively TRBD1 or TRBD2 (5 bases each). Germline V gene lookup returns CDR1 DFQATT and CDR2 SNEGSKA (reference sequence). V was trimmed by 0 bases and J by 6 bases, leaving 19 bases between them. This CDR3 contains 16 residues.

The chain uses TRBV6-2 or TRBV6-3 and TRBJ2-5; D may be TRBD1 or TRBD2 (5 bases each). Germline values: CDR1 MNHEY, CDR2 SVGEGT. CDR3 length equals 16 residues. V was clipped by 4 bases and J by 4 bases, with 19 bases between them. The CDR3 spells CASSSPGRTSSETQYF. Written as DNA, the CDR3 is TGTGCCAGCAGTTCCCCGGGACGGACCTCCTCAGAGACCCAGTACTTC.

The CDR3: CASSLAQYEQFF. The CDR3 region has the DNA TGTGCCAGCAGCTTAGCGCAGTATGAGCAGTTCTTC. The chain employs TRBV11-1 and TRBJ2-1, with D unresolved. The V and J ends lost 0 bases and 8 bases respectively, with 5 bases between them. Per the germline V gene, CDR1 is SGHAT and CDR2 is FQDESV (reference sequence). The CDR3 runs to 12 residues.

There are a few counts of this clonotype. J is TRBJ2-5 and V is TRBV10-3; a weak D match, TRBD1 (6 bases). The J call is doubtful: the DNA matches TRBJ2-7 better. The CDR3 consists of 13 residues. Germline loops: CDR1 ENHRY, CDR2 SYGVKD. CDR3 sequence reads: CAISGAGEYEQYF. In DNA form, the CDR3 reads TGTGCCATCAGTGGGGCAGGGGAATACGAGCAGTACTTC.

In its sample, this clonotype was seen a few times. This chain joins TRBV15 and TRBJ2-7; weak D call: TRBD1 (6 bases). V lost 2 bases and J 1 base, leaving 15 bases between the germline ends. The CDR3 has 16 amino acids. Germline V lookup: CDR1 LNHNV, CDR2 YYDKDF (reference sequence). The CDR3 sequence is CATSRTQGRNSYEQYF. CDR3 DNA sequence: TGTGCCACCAGCAGAACCCAGGGGAGAAATTCCTACGAGCAGTACTTC.